A single sample is the source of the 20 T cell receptor beta chains below, sequenced in a study of T cell clonality in common variable immunodeficiency (dated by TCRdb to the mid-2010s). What the authors observed across the whole study: CVID TCRbeta sequences were reported to have fewer deletions and N-nucleotide insertions and to lack highly modified clones with 13 or more V deletions.

The method was the immunoSEQ multiplex PCR assay. In TCRdb, the immuneACCESS table is reduced to in-frame sequences with V and J assigned. These tables do not hold every clone; where another copy was compared, an unresolved V gene accounts for under half, and the others remain unexplained. This sample has 16,000 or so clones in the table, none counted a single time. The ten top clones hold roughly 15% of the sample. These receptors lack a known antigen. The sample comprised peripheral blood mononuclear cells. The receptors come from a human donor with common variable immunodeficiency.

This clone turned up a few times. The sequenced part of the CDR3 DNA is TGTGCCAGCAGCCCTAGTAGGGGACAGGCAGTTTCCGAG. Translation gives CASSPSRGQAVSE. The CDR3 reads in full as CASSPSRGQAVSEQYF. The chain joins TRBV7-3 to TRBJ2-7, with 8 bases that match TRBD1. The DNA ends 3 residues before the CDR3 does, and the rest of the CDR3 is filled in from the germline J gene. This CDR3 has 16 residues. V lost 5 bases to trimming and J lost 6 bases; unmatched junction nucleotides: 15. Germline CDR1 SGHTA, CDR2 FQGTGA.

For this clone: The DNA ends 3 residues before the CDR3 does, and the rest of the CDR3 is filled in from the germline J gene. The rearrangement links TRBV7-2 to TRBJ2-1; the D is unclear. V was shortened by 5 bases and J by 3 bases, with 8 bases between the two germline ends. This CDR3 has 13 amino acids. Germline V gives CDR1 SGHTA, CDR2 FQGNSA. The part of the CDR3 DNA that was read is TGTGCCAGCAGCCCGTATATCTACAATGAG. Translated: CASSPYIYNE. The whole CDR3 is CASSPYIYNEQFF.

As regards this clone: Coverage ceases 3 residues before the CDR3 finishes, and the germline J gene fills in the end. The chain is built from TRBV2 and TRBJ1-5; possible D gene TRBD1, 5 bases. In germline, CDR1 is SNHLY, CDR2 FYNNEI. The CDR3 totals 14 residues. V was trimmed by 5 bases and J by 0 bases, leaving 8 bases between them. The part of the CDR3 DNA that was read is TGTGCCAGCAGTAGACAGCATAGCAATCAGCCC. This encodes CASSRQHSNQP. The CDR3 in its entirety is CASSRQHSNQPQHF.

In this sample, this clone turned up many times. The read ends 3 residues shy of where the CDR3 ends; the end is completed using the germline J gene. J is TRBJ1-2 and V is TRBV5-6; D gene uncertain. Between the trimmed V and J ends, which lost 4 bases and 5 bases, there was a span of 6 bases. CDR3 length equals 11 residues. Germline values: CDR1 SGHDT, CDR2 YYEEEE. The CDR3 reads CASSPGYGYTF. The part of the CDR3 DNA that was read is TGTGCCAGCAGCCCGGGGTATGGC.

This clone was counted between two and nine times. Here the CDR3 reads CASSLIGRGDYGYTF. The sequenced CDR3 bases are TGTGCCAGCAGCTTAATTGGGCGGGGGGACTATGGC. V and J are TRBV7-6 and TRBJ1-2; possible D gene TRBD1, 5 bases. From the germline J gene comes the end of the CDR3, since the read stops 3 residues before it. This CDR3 contains 15 residues. The germline V gene encodes CDR1 SGHVS and CDR2 FNYEAQ. Trimming removed 2 bases at V and 3 bases at J, with 13 bases between. The full variable domain, its missing parts supplied by reference TRBV7-6 and TRBJ1-2, is GAGVSQSPRYKVTKRGQDVALRCDPISGHVSLYWYRQALGQGPEFLTYFNYEAQQDKSGLPNDRFSAERPEGSISTLTIQRTEQRDSAMYRCASSLIGRGDYGYTFGSGTRLTVV.

About this clone: The CDR3 end is not reached by the read, which stops 3 residues before it; the germline J gene fills it in. The chain recombines TRBV19 with TRBJ1-6; D unclear. Germline values: CDR1 LNHDA, CDR2 SQIVND (reference sequence). The CDR3 covers 13 residues. Trimming took 5 bases from V and 6 from J, leaving 8 bases between them. Partial CDR3 DNA: TGTGCCAGTAGTCTTCAGATTAATTCACCC. The encoded protein is CASSLQINSP. The CDR3, in full, reads CASSLQINSPLHF.

This clone was seen a few times. The observed sequence ends 3 residues before the CDR3 terminus, with the missing tail filled in from the germline J gene. The chain recombines TRBV7-2 with TRBJ1-2; 7 bases fit TRBD1. This CDR3 contains 15 residues. Losses at the gene ends were 4 bases for V and 5 bases for J; bases not matched to a gene: 10. The germline V gene has CDR1 SGHTA and CDR2 FQGNSA. This CDR3 reads CASSSISGQTYGYTF. The CDR3 DNA, read in part, is TGTGCCAGCAGCTCGATCTCGGGACAGACTTATGGC.

Turning to this clone: The missing CDR3 end, 3 residues past where the read stops, is filled in from the germline J gene. The chain uses TRBV19 and TRBJ2-7; D is possibly TRBD1 (7 bases). CDR3 length: 15 residues. V was shortened by 5 bases and J by 4 bases, with 18 bases between the two germline ends. CDR1 and CDR2 from the germline V gene are LNHDA and SQIVND (reference sequence). The sequenced CDR3 bases are TGTGCCAGTAGTCCCGACGGGGGACAGTTATACGAG. Translating it yields CASSPDGGQLYE. The CDR3 as a whole reads CASSPDGGQLYEQYF.

A word on this clone: The CDR3 extends 3 residues past the end of the read, so its final part is completed from the germline J gene. The V gene is TRBV13, the J gene TRBJ2-3, with 7 bases identical to TRBD1. The CDR3 is made up of 17 amino acids. The V segment lost 5 bases and the J segment 0 bases; nucleotides outside the gene matches: 11. The germline gives CDR1 PRHDT, CDR2 FYEKMQ (reference sequence). The CDR3 is CASSPRGQATSTDTQYF. CDR3 bases read: TGTGCCAGCAGCCCCCGTGGACAGGCCACTAGCACAGATACG.

As regards this clone: The CDR3 end falls 3 residues outside the read, so it is completed with the germline J gene. The chain uses TRBV11-3 and TRBJ2-3, with D hard to call. V shed 1 base and J shed 2 bases, with 7 bases lying between them. Germline V gene data show CDR1 as SGHNT and CDR2 as YENEEA. This CDR3 region has 14 residues. The CDR3 reads CASSLGASTDTQYF. The CDR3 bases that were read are TGTGCCAGCAGCTTAGGGGCTTCCACAGATACG.

This clone was observed many times. The observed sequence ends 3 residues before the CDR3 terminus, with the missing tail filled in from the germline J gene. The rearrangement joins TRBV5-4 to TRBJ2-1, with 11 bases that match TRBD2. The CDR3 runs 15 residues. Germline V gene sequence: CDR1 SGHNT, CDR2 YYREEE (reference sequence). Trimming cost V 4 bases and J 4 bases; bases outside gene matches: 4. CDR3 residues: CASSGGLADYNEQFF. Incomplete CDR3 DNA: TGTGCCAGCAGCGGGGGACTAGCGGATTACAATGAG.

This clone has only a few counts. The read ends 3 residues early relative to the CDR3; the germline J gene fills the gap. This chain joins TRBV2 and TRBJ1-1, with D hard to call. Trimming took 0 bases from V and 5 from J, leaving 7 bases between them. This CDR3 spans 13 amino acids. In germline, CDR1 is SNHLY, CDR2 FYNNEI. CDR3 DNA, as far as it was read: TGTGCCAGCAGTGAAGCACCGGGGACTGAA. Translating gives CASSEAPGTE. The whole CDR3 region reads CASSEAPGTEAFF.

This clone was seen ten or more times. The read finishes 3 residues shy of the CDR3 end, and the germline J gene is used to complete it. The chain links TRBV19 to TRBJ2-2; TRBD2 might be the D (6 bases). Between the trimmed V and J ends, which lost 1 base and 7 bases, there was a span of 7 bases. Germline CDR1 LNHDA, CDR2 SQIVND (reference sequence). This CDR3 has 13 amino acids. The CDR3 protein is CASSIGGVGELFF. The sequenced CDR3 bases are TGTGCCAGTAGTATAGGCGGGGTCGGGGAG.

The sample holds a few counts of this clone. The missing CDR3 end, 3 residues past where the read stops, is filled in from the germline J gene. The chain combines TRBV2 with TRBJ1-4; 11 nucleotides match TRBD1. Germline values: CDR1 SNHLY, CDR2 FYNNEI. V shed 5 bases and J 7 bases; nucleotides not matched to a gene: 3. This CDR3 contains 14 residues. CDR3 sequence reads: CASSPDRGPEKLFF. Partial CDR3 DNA: TGTGCCAGCAGTCCGGACAGGGGGCCTGAAAAA.

As for this clone: The sequence runs out 3 residues before the end of the CDR3; the remainder is reconstructed from the germline J gene. The J gene is TRBJ2-6, the V gene TRBV18, with 12 bases aligning to TRBD1. This CDR3 has 20 amino acids. V gave up 3 bases and J gave up 0 bases; unmatched junction bases: 9. Germline assignment: CDR1 KGHSH and CDR2 LQKENI. CDR3 DNA (partial): TGTGCCAGCTCACCTGGGACAGGGGGCCTTCTACGCTCTGGGGCCAACGTC. It encodes CASSPGTGGLLRSGANV. The full CDR3 protein is CASSPGTGGLLRSGANVLTF. Together with reference TRBV18 and TRBJ2-6, the CDR3 gives the full variable domain: NAGVMQNPRHLVRRRGQEARLRCSPMKGHSHVYWYRQLPEEGLKFMVYLQKENIIDESGMPKERFSAEFPKEGPSILRIQQVVRGDSAAYFCASSPGTGGLLRSGANVLTFGAGSRLTVL.

This clone was seen repeatedly, ten times or more. The read stops 3 residues short of the end of the CDR3; the missing end is completed from the germline J gene. The chain uses TRBV28 and TRBJ2-7, with D hard to call. Germline V gene sequence: CDR1 MDHEN, CDR2 SYDVKM. The CDR3 consists of 12 residues. V was clipped by 4 bases and J by 2 bases, with 6 bases between them. CDR3 region: CASSYRAYEQYF. Partial CDR3 DNA: TGTGCCAGCAGTTACAGAGCCTACGAG.

Ten or more counts support this clone. With the read ending 3 residues before the CDR3 end, the germline J gene is used to fill in that end. V gene TRBV28 combines with J gene TRBJ2-7; 12 bases align to TRBD2. Unmatched junction bases numbered 8, after V lost 6 bases and J lost 5 bases. The CDR3 is 15 amino acids. The germline V gene encodes CDR1 MDHEN and CDR2 SYDVKM. Partial CDR3 DNA: TGTGCCAGCAGCTCACTAGCGGGGGGTCTAGACGAG. Its translation: CASSSLAGGLDE. The whole CDR3 reads CASSSLAGGLDEQYF.

In its sample, this clone was seen many times. The CDR3 goes on 3 residues after the read ends, and that part is filled in from the germline J gene. The chain couples TRBV2 to TRBJ1-1; perhaps TRBD1 as D (6 bases). CDR3 size: 13 residues. V shed 8 bases and J shed 3 bases, with 13 bases lying between them. The germline V gene has CDR1 SNHLY and CDR2 FYNNEI. The CDR3 reads CASLTGTYTEAFF. CDR3 bases read: TGTGCCAGCCTTACAGGGACCTACACTGAA.

About this clone itself: With the read ending 3 residues before the CDR3 end, the germline J gene is used to fill in that end. This sample includes further DNA sequences coding for the same CDR3. This chain links TRBV7-6 with TRBJ2-7; TRBD1 agrees at 9 bases. This CDR3 contains 15 residues. From germline, CDR1 is SGHVS and CDR2 FNYEAQ. Trimming cost V 1 base and J 4 bases; bases outside gene matches: 5. CDR3 protein: CASSLGLTGGYEQYF. Partial CDR3 DNA: TGTGCCAGCAGCTTAGGTTTGACAGGGGGGTACGAG.

This clone was counted only a few times. CDR3: CASSYPYGQLNYGYTF. Partial CDR3 DNA: TGTGCCAGCAGTTACCCCTATGGACAGCTTAACTATGGC. The rearrangement joins TRBV6-2 or TRBV6-3 to TRBJ1-2; D may be TRBD1 (6 bases). The read ends 3 residues early relative to the CDR3; the germline J gene fills the gap. This CDR3 contains 16 residues. Germline CDR1 MNHEY, CDR2 SVGEGT. Deletions cut 2 bases from V and 1 base from J, with 14 bases between.